Below, 32 T cell receptor beta chains from the same sample are listed, as sequenced in a study of blood T cell repertoires in COVID-19. The method was immunoSEQ multiplex PCR; TCRdb's version includes in-frame clones alone and lacks a portion of them. The table records about 370,000 clones, roughly nine tenths of them present only once. The specimen was PBMCs or T cells enriched from blood (not recorded which). The receptors were gathered from a man aged 18-30 years who had recovered from COVID-19.

This rearrangement joins TRBV9 to TRBJ2-3; D is ambiguous. The germline V and J ends were trimmed by 0 bases and 2 bases, with 7 bases remaining between them. The CDR3 is made up of 14 amino acids. Germline lookup yields CDR1 SGDLS and CDR2 YYNGEE. DNA of the CDR3: TGTGCCAGCAGCGTAGAGAGCTACACAGATACGCAGTATTTT. Amino acids: CASSVESYTDTQYF.

The chain uses TRBV5-1 and TRBJ1-1; 7 bases align to TRBD1. The CDR3 extends over 14 amino acids. V lost 10 bases, J lost 2 bases, and 11 bases stayed unmatched. Germline lookup yields CDR1 SGHRS and CDR2 YFSETQ. CDR3 nucleotide sequence: TGCGCCTGTACCAACCAGGGGGAAAACACTGAAGCTTTCTTT. Translating it yields CACTNQGENTEAFF.

This chain connects TRBV28 to TRBJ2-2; maybe TRBD2 (5 bases). The CDR3 consists of 14 residues. The V gene's germline CDR1 is MDHEN and CDR2 SYDVKM. The V and J ends lost 7 bases and 9 bases respectively, with 18 bases between them. CDR3 amino acids: CASTIGVSVRELFF. The CDR3 nucleotides are TGTGCCAGCACAATCGGGGTTTCGGTCCGGGAGCTGTTTTTT.

The genes are TRBV5-3 and TRBJ2-1; 13 nucleotides line up with TRBD2. TRBV5-3 qualifies as an ORF whose function is uncertain. The V gene end was trimmed by 4 bases and the J gene end by 5 bases; junction bases not matched to a gene: 15. The CDR3 length is 19 residues. CDR3 residues: CARSTGTSGNGWLDNEQFF. The CDR3 DNA sequence: TGTGCCAGAAGCACCGGGACTAGCGGGAATGGGTGGTTGGACAATGAGCAGTTCTTC.

As for this clone: The junction departs from the called germline gene at one end, perhaps through a read error. The CDR3: CAWSVPGVQNF. CDR3 DNA: TGTGCCTGGAGTGTACCAGGGGTGCAGAACTTC. The rearrangement uses TRBV30 and TRBJ2-7, with D possibly matching TRBD1 (6 bases). CDR1 is GTSNPN, CDR2 SVGIG, per germline (reference sequence). CDR3 length: 11 amino acids.

This chain links TRBV5-4 with TRBJ1-2; 9 bases line up with TRBD1. Germline-derived CDR1 and CDR2 are SGHNT and YYREEE (reference sequence). The length of the CDR3 is 13 residues. Trimming took 4 bases from V and 7 from J; bases not matched to a gene: 5. The CDR3 loop is CASSIDRGFGYTF. As DNA, the CDR3 is TGTGCCAGCAGCATCGACAGGGGGTTTGGCTACACCTTC.

The chain combines TRBV19 with TRBJ1-5; 7 bases map to TRBD1. Per the germline V gene, CDR1 is LNHDA and CDR2 is SQIVND (reference sequence). CDR3 length: 16 amino acids. The V and J ends lost 7 bases and 6 bases, in that order; junction bases with no gene match: 15. The CDR3 coding sequence is TGTGCCAGTAATATGATGGACAGGCGGCAGGGTCAGCCCCAGCATTTT. Translation: CASNMMDRRQGQPQHF.

The V and J genes are TRBV7-8 and TRBJ2-3, with 7 bases aligning to TRBD2. This CDR3 region has 16 residues. V shed 5 bases, J shed 2 bases, and the junction held 10 bases outside the gene matches. CDR1 and CDR2 (germline): SGHVS, FQNEAQ. In DNA form, the CDR3 reads TGTGCCAGCAGCCATGACGGGGGGAGGATCACAGATACGCAGTATTTT. Protein: CASSHDGGRITDTQYF.

The chain recombines TRBV5-1 with TRBJ2-1, with D possibly being TRBD1 (5 bases). V lost 0 bases, J lost 4 bases, and 14 bases lay in between. In germline, CDR1 is SGHRS, CDR2 YFSETQ. CDR3 size: 16 residues. The CDR3 DNA sequence: TGCGCCAGCAGCTTGGGGACGACAGACCTTTACAATGAGCAGTTCTTC. Residues: CASSLGTTDLYNEQFF.

The chain couples TRBV19 to TRBJ2-3, with 8 nucleotides matching TRBD1. The germline V gene has CDR1 LNHDA and CDR2 SQIVND (reference sequence). There are 15 residues in the CDR3. The V segment lost 3 bases and the J segment 4 bases; nucleotides outside the gene matches: 6. For the CDR3, the DNA is TGTGCCAGTAGTATTCGACAGGGGAGAGCAGATACGCAGTATTTT. This codes for CASSIRQGRADTQYF.

The chain uses TRBV28 and TRBJ1-1, with 8 bases identical to TRBD1. Germline lookup yields CDR1 MDHEN and CDR2 SYDVKM. The J segment lost 1 base and the V segment lost 6 bases, leaving 4 bases of the junction unmatched. The CDR3 has 14 residues. DNA of the CDR3: TGTGCCAGCAGCCAGGGGGCAGCGAACACTGAAGCTTTCTTT. Translated: CASSQGAANTEAFF.

This rearrangement joins TRBV3-1 (or the pseudogene TRBV3-2) to TRBJ2-5; the D gene is possibly TRBD1 (6 bases). This CDR3 has 13 amino acids. V gave up 6 bases and J gave up 5 bases, with 13 bases separating them. Germline values: CDR1 LGHDT, CDR2 YNNKEL (reference sequence). The CDR3 here is CASRLTGWETQYF. CDR3 bases: TGTGCCAGCAGACTAACAGGGTGGGAGACCCAGTACTTC.

The V gene is TRBV4-2, the J gene TRBJ2-3; 8 bases line up with TRBD2. Trimming cost V 3 bases and J 6 bases; bases outside gene matches: 14. This CDR3 is 17 amino acids long. From germline, CDR1 is LGHNA and CDR2 YNFKEQ. CDR3 DNA sequence: TGTGCCAGCAGCCAGGCCAATCGCGGGGGGCTCTATGATACGCAGTATTTT. It yields the protein CASSQANRGGLYDTQYF.

The J gene is TRBJ2-1, the V gene TRBV5-1; 8 positions agree with TRBD2. Germline trimming cut 0 bases from V and 4 bases from J; bases unmatched to any gene: 3. The CDR3 is 15 residues long. Germline V gene lookup returns CDR1 SGHRS and CDR2 YFSETQ. The CDR3 reads CASSLASGQYNEQFF. The CDR3 coding sequence is TGCGCCAGCAGCTTGGCTAGCGGGCAATACAATGAGCAGTTCTTC.

The chain links TRBV9 to TRBJ2-1; 14 nucleotides agree with TRBD2. This CDR3 region has 15 residues. Germline V gene sequence: CDR1 SGDLS, CDR2 YYNGEE. Trimming took 3 bases from V and 7 from J; bases not matched to a gene: 3. The chain's CDR3 is CASSAGTSGSNEQFF. DNA for the CDR3: TGTGCCAGCAGCGCCGGGACTAGCGGGAGTAATGAGCAGTTCTTC.

The chain employs TRBV28 and TRBJ2-1; possibly TRBD1 for D (5 bases). CDR1 MDHEN and CDR2 SYDVKM come from the germline V gene. Trimming cost V 2 bases and J 9 bases, with 11 bases left between them. The CDR3 is made up of 13 amino acids. CDR3 loop: CASSLPGQAEQFF. For the CDR3, the DNA is TGTGCCAGCAGTTTACCAGGGCAGGCTGAGCAGTTCTTC.

V usage is TRBV7-9 and J usage is TRBJ1-1; perhaps TRBD1 as D (5 bases). The CDR3 is 12 residues long. The V gene lost 4 bases and the J gene lost 11 bases, with 14 bases spanning the gap. The germline V gene has CDR1 SEHNR and CDR2 FQNEAQ (reference sequence). In DNA, the CDR3 is TGTGCCAGCAGCTCCCACGGAGGGGAGGCTTTCTTT. Residues: CASSSHGGEAFF.

CDR3 nucleotides: TGTGCCAGCAGCTTGACAGGGGTGAACTACGAGCAGTACTTC. This gives the protein CASSLTGVNYEQYF. The chain has TRBV5-6 and TRBJ2-7; TRBD1 matches at 7 bases. The CDR3 runs to 14 residues. Germline V gene data show CDR1 as SGHDT and CDR2 as YYEEEE. With V trimmed by 1 base and J by 3 bases, 4 bases remained unmatched.

The rearrangement joins TRBV6-5 to TRBJ2-3, with D possibly being TRBD2 (5 bases). V was pared by 8 bases and J by 1 base, with 13 bases between. The CDR3 spans 14 residues. Germline-derived CDR1 and CDR2 are MNHEY and SVGAGI. The CDR3 protein is CASPGLSGTDTQYF. CDR3 DNA sequence: TGTGCCAGCCCCGGGCTTAGCGGCACAGATACGCAGTATTTT.

This rearrangement joins TRBV21-1 to TRBJ2-7; whether TRBD1, the table's D call, matches the DNA was not checked. TRBV21-1 is noted as a pseudogene. The CDR3 contains 13 residues. Here the CDR3 reads CASRKDQGTEQYF. The CDR3 coding sequence is TGTGCCAGCAGGAAGGATCAGGGGACCGAGCAGTACTTC.

The CDR3 sequence: CATRSGGHQPQHF. The CDR3 DNA reads as TGTGCCACCCGCTCCGGGGGACATCAGCCCCAGCATTTT. The rearrangement links TRBV15 to TRBJ1-5, with D possibly being TRBD1 (5 bases). Trimming took off 8 bases at V and 5 bases at J, with 13 bases between the two ends. The CDR3 has 13 residues. CDR1 LNHNV and CDR2 YYDKDF come from the germline V gene (reference sequence).

CDR3 nucleotides: TGTGCCAGCAGAATACAGGGTTCTGAAGCTTTCTTT. Its protein product is CASRIQGSEAFF. The chain employs TRBV2 and TRBJ1-1, with a possible D match to TRBD1 (6 bases). Germline lookup yields CDR1 SNHLY and CDR2 FYNNEI. This CDR3 has 12 residues. The germline V and J ends were trimmed by 6 bases and 6 bases, with 11 bases remaining between them.

This sequence joins TRBV7-9 and TRBJ1-1, with D perhaps matching TRBD1 (5 bases). Germline V gives CDR1 SEHNR, CDR2 FQNEAQ (reference sequence). The CDR3 loop spans 13 amino acids. V was clipped by 9 bases and J by 0 bases, with 11 bases between them. The CDR3 loop is CASTREMNTEAFF. Here the CDR3 DNA reads TGTGCCAGTACCAGGGAGATGAACACTGAAGCTTTCTTT.

V gene TRBV6-5 combines with J gene TRBJ1-1; TRBD1 is a possible D gene (5 bases). The CDR3 is made up of 14 amino acids. Germline V gene data show CDR1 as MNHEY and CDR2 as SVGAGI. The V and J ends lost 4 bases and 4 bases respectively, with 13 bases between them. The CDR3 reads CASSSPGTLTEAFF. CDR3 in DNA: TGTGCCAGCAGTTCCCCCGGGACTCTCACTGAAGCTTTCTTT.

In its sample, this clone was seen a few times. The chain carries TRBV5-4 and TRBJ1-2; D uncertain. The V end was cut by 3 bases, the J end by 1 base, with 7 bases between. Germline values: CDR1 SGHNT, CDR2 YYREEE (reference sequence). There are 13 residues in the CDR3. This CDR3 reads CASSSPLNYGYTF. CDR3 coding DNA: TGTGCCAGCAGCTCCCCCCTTAACTATGGCTACACCTTC. Full variable domain (outside the CDR3, taken from reference TRBV5-4 and TRBJ1-2): ETGVTQSPTHLIKTRGQQVTLRCSSQSGHNTVSWYQQALGQGPQFIFQYYREEENGRGNFPPRFSGLQFPNYSSELNVNALELDDSALYLCASSSPLNYGYTFGSGTRLTVV.

The chain uses TRBV7-9 and TRBJ1-6; 7 nucleotides line up with TRBD1. Trimming cost V 5 bases and J 6 bases; bases outside gene matches: 7. CDR3 length: 15 amino acids. The germline V gene encodes CDR1 SEHNR and CDR2 FQNEAQ (reference sequence). In DNA form, the CDR3 reads TGTGCCAGCAGCCCAAGACAGGGTTCTAATTCACCCCTCCACTTT. Translation: CASSPRQGSNSPLHF. The full variable domain, with the rest looked up from reference TRBV7-9 and TRBJ1-6, is DTGVSQNPRHKITKRGQNVTFRCDPISEHNRLYWYRQTLGQGPEFLTYFQNEAQLEKSRLLSDRFSAERPKGSFSTLEIQRTEQGDSAMYLCASSPRQGSNSPLHFGNGTRLTVT.

The chain recombines TRBV9 with TRBJ2-1, with 7 bases matching TRBD2. This CDR3 is built from 15 residues. Trimming removed 4 bases from V and 2 bases from J; junction bases left unmatched: 6. Per the germline V gene, CDR1 is SGDLS and CDR2 is YYNGEE. CDR3 loop: CASSLTGTTYNEQFF. CDR3 nucleotides: TGTGCCAGCAGCTTAACCGGGACTACCTACAATGAGCAGTTCTTC.

The chain employs TRBV2 and TRBJ1-2, with D possibly matching TRBD1 (5 bases). The V gene lost 0 bases and the J gene lost 0 bases, with 5 bases spanning the gap. Germline values: CDR1 SNHLY, CDR2 FYNNEI. The CDR3 has 14 amino acids. In DNA form, the CDR3 reads TGTGCCAGCAGTGAAGCGACAGCTAACTATGGCTACACCTTC. Translated: CASSEATANYGYTF.

The rearrangement links TRBV5-4 to TRBJ2-7; 8 bases are a match to TRBD1. Germline V gives CDR1 SGHNT, CDR2 YYREEE (reference sequence). With V trimmed by 3 bases and J by 2 bases, 4 bases remained unmatched. The CDR3 runs to 14 residues. The CDR3 coding sequence is TGTGCCAGCAGCTCGCACAGGGGGGCCTACGAGCAGTACTTC. This translates into CASSSHRGAYEQYF.

With respect to this clone: The sample has other DNA sequences that encode this CDR3 too. The gene calls are TRBV5-1 and TRBJ2-2; D remains ambiguous. This CDR3 comprises 15 residues. V was shortened by 0 bases and J by 3 bases, with 9 bases between the two germline ends. Germline CDR1 SGHRS, CDR2 YFSETQ. The CDR3 reads CASSLGGGYTGELFF. DNA for the CDR3: TGCGCCAGCAGCTTGGGTGGCGGTTACACCGGGGAGCTGTTTTTT.

The V gene is TRBV28, the J gene TRBJ2-7; D is possibly TRBD2 (6 bases). V shed 5 bases and J shed 3 bases, with 14 bases lying between them. This CDR3 spans 14 amino acids. Germline V lookup: CDR1 MDHEN, CDR2 SYDVKM. CDR3 bases: TGTGCCAGCAGTCGTAGCGGAGCAGGCTACGAGCAGTACTTC. Protein product: CASSRSGAGYEQYF.

The sample holds one count of this clone. The CDR3 DNA follows: TGTGCCAGCTCACCATACGAGAACAGGACCTACGAGCAGTACTTC. Translated: CASSPYENRTYEQYF. The chain links TRBV18 to TRBJ2-7; possible D gene TRBD1, 5 bases. The V end lost 2 bases, the J end lost 2 bases, and 13 bases lay between the germline ends. Germline CDR1 KGHSH, CDR2 LQKENI. CDR3 length: 15 amino acids. Using reference TRBV18 and TRBJ2-7 for the parts outside the CDR3, the full variable domain is NAGVMQNPRHLVRRRGQEARLRCSPMKGHSHVYWYRQLPEEGLKFMVYLQKENIIDESGMPKERFSAEFPKEGPSILRIQQVVRGDSAAYFCASSPYENRTYEQYFGPGTRLTVT.